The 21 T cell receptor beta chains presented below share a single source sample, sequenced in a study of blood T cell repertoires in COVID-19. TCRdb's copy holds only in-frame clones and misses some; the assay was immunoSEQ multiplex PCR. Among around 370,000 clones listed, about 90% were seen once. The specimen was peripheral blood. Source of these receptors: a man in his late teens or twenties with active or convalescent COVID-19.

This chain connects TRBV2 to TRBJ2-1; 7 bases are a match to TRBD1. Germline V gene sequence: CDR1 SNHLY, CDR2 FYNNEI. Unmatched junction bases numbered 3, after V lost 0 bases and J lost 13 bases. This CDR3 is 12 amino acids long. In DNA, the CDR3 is TGTGCCAGCAGTGAAGCTACAGGGGCTCAGTTCTTC. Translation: CASSEATGAQFF.

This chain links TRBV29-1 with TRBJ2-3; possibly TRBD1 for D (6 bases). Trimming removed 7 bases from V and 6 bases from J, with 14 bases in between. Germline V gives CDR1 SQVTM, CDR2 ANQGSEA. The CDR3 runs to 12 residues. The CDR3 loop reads CSGQARRDTQYF. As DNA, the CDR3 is TGCAGCGGACAGGCCCGCCGGGATACGCAGTATTTT.

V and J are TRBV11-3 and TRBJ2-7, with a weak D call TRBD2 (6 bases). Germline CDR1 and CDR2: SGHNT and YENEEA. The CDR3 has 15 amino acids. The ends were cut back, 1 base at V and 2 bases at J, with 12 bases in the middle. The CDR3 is CASSLGAGPTYEQYF. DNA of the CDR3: TGTGCCAGCAGCTTAGGGGCGGGACCAACCTACGAGCAGTACTTC.

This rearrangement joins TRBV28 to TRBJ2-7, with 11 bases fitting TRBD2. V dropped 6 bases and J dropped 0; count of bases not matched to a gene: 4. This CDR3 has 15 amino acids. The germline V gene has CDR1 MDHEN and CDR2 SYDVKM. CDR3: CASRGGLAVSYEQYF. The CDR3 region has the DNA TGTGCCAGCAGGGGGGGACTAGCGGTCTCCTACGAGCAGTACTTC.

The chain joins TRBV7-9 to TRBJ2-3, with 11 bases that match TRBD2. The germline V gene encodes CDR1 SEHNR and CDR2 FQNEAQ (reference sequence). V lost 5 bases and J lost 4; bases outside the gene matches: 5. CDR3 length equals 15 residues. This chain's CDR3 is CASSLRTSGPDTQYF. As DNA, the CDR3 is TGTGCCAGCAGCCTTAGGACTAGCGGGCCAGATACGCAGTATTTT.

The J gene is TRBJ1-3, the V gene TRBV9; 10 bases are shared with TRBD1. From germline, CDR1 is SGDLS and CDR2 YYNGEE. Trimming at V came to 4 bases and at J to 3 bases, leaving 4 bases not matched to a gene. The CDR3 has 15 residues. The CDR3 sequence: CASSTWDRGGNTIYF. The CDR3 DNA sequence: TGTGCCAGCAGCACCTGGGACAGGGGTGGAAACACCATATATTTT.

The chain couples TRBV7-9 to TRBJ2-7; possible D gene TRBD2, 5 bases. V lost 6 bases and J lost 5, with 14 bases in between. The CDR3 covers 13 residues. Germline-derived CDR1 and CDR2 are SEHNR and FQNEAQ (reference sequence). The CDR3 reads CASSGFGMNEQYF. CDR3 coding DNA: TGTGCCAGCAGTGGGTTCGGGATGAACGAGCAGTACTTC.

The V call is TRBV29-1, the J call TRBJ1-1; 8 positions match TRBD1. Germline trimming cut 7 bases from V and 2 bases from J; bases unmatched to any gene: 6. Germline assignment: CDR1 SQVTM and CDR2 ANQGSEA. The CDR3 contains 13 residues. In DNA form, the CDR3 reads TGCAGCGCCCAGACAGGGGACAACACTGAAGCTTTCTTT. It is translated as CSAQTGDNTEAFF.

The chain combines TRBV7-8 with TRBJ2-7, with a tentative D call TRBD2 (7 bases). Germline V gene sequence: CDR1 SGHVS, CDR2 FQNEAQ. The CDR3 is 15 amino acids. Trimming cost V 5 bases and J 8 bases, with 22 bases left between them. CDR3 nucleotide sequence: TGTGCCAGCAGCCTACCGAAAGGGGACGGGGGGCAGCAGTACTTC. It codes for CASSLPKGDGGQQYF.

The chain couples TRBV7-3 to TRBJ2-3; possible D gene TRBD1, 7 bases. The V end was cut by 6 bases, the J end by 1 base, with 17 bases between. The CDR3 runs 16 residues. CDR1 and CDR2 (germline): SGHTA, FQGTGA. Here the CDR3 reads CASSPIPRGGTDTQYF. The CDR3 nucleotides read TGTGCCAGCAGTCCAATACCCAGGGGGGGCACAGATACGCAGTATTTT.

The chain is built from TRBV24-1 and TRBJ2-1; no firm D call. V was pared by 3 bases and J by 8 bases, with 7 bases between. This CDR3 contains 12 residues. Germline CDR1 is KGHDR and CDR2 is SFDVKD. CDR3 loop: CATSDMADEQFF. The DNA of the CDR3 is TGTGCCACCAGTGATATGGCTGATGAGCAGTTCTTC.

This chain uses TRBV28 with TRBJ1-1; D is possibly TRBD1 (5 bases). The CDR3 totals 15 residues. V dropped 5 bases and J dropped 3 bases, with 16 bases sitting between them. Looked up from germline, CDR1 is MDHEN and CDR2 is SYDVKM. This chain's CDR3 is CASSPAGRDDTEAFF. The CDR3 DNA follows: TGTGCCAGCAGTCCGGCCGGCAGGGATGACACTGAAGCTTTCTTT.

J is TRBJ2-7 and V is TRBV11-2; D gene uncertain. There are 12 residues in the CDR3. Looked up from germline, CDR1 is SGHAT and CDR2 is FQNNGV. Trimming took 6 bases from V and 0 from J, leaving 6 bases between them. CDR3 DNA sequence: TGTGCCAGCAGTTGGAGCTCCTACGAGCAGTACTTC. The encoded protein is CASSWSSYEQYF.

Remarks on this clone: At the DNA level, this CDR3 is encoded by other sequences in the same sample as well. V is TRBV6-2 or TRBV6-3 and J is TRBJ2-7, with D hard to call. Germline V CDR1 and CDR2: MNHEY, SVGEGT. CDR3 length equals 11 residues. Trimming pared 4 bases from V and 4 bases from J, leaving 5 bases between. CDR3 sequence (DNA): TGTGCCAGCAGTTTCAGTTACGAGCAGTACTTC. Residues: CASSFSYEQYF.

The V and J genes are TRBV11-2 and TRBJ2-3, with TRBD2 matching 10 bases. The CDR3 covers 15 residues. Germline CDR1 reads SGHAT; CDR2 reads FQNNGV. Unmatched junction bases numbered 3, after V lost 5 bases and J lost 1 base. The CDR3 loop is CASSPGLAGTDTQYF. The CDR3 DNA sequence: TGTGCCAGCAGCCCTGGACTAGCGGGCACAGATACGCAGTATTTT.

CDR3 sequence (DNA): TGTGCCAGCAGTTACTCGATCGCGGGGGAAAAACTGTTTTTT. It encodes CASSYSIAGEKLFF. This chain links TRBV6-5 with TRBJ1-4; D gene unclear. The CDR3 length is 14 residues. The germline V and J ends were trimmed by 0 bases and 8 bases, with 10 bases remaining between them. CDR1 and CDR2 (germline): MNHEY, SVGAGI.

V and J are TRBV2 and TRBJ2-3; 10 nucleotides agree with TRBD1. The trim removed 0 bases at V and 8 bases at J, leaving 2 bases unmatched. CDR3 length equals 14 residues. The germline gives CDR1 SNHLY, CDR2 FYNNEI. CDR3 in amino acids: CASSEAGDRGTQYF. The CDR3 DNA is TGTGCCAGCAGTGAAGCAGGGGACAGGGGTACGCAGTATTTT.

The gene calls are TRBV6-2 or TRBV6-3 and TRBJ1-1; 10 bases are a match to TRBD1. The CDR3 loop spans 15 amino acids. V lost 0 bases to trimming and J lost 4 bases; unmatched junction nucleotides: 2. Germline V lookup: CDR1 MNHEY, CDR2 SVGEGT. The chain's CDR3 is CASSYSGTGATEAFF. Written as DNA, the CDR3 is TGTGCCAGCAGTTACTCCGGGACAGGGGCCACTGAAGCTTTCTTT.

The CDR3 here is CASSLTTGGSVFVAFF. The CDR3 nucleotides are TGTGCCAGCAGCTTAACGACAGGGGGCTCGGTATTCGTAGCTTTCTTT. The chain has TRBV7-9 and TRBJ1-1; 10 bases map to TRBD1. In germline, CDR1 is SEHNR, CDR2 FQNEAQ (reference sequence). V lost 2 bases to trimming and J lost 10 bases; unmatched junction nucleotides: 13. This CDR3 is 16 amino acids long.

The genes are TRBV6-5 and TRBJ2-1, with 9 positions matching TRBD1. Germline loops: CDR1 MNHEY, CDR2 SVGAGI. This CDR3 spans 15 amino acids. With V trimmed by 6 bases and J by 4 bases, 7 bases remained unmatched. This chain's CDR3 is CASSQGQGRYNEQFF. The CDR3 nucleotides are TGTGCCAGCAGCCAAGGACAGGGGAGATACAATGAGCAGTTCTTC.

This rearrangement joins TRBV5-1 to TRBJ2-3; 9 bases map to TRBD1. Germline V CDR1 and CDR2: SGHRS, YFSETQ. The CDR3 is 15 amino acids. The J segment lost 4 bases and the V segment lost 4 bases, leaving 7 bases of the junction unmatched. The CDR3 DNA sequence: TGCGCCAGCAGCCGGACAGGGGATGGAGCAGATACGCAGTATTTT. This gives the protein CASSRTGDGADTQYF.